The sequence of this TCR beta chain was determined in a study of cytomegalovirus exposure and HLA in healthy donors. Study-level points and caveats: Listed as cytomegalovirus-associated were 150 or so TCR beta chains. In the 120 or so validation repertoires, about 94% of cluster scores exceeded 0, per a later analysis. The classifier reportedly diagnosed cytomegalovirus status with high specificity and sensitivity. Confirmation in vitro established that a few CMV-associated chains were specific for CMV antigens.

The method was immunoSEQ multiplex PCR; TCRdb's version includes in-frame clones alone and lacks a portion of them. The top ten hold 0.95% to 1.1% of the sample, which has under 350,000 clones, just over 85% seen once. This clone has a single count. Its specificity is not known. Germline V lookup: CDR1 SGHNT, CDR2 YYREEE (reference sequence). The CDR3 runs to 13 residues. Trimming removed 2 bases from V and 5 bases from J; junction bases left unmatched: 3. Sequencing was done on a sample of PBMCs. This receptor was taken from a woman between 18 and 29 years old in good health and CMV-seronegative. The gene calls are TRBV5-4 and TRBJ2-5, with TRBD1 matching 7 bases. The CDR3: CASSLQGLETQYF. The CDR3 nucleotides are TGTGCCAGCAGCTTACAGGGGTTGGAGACCCAGTACTTC.